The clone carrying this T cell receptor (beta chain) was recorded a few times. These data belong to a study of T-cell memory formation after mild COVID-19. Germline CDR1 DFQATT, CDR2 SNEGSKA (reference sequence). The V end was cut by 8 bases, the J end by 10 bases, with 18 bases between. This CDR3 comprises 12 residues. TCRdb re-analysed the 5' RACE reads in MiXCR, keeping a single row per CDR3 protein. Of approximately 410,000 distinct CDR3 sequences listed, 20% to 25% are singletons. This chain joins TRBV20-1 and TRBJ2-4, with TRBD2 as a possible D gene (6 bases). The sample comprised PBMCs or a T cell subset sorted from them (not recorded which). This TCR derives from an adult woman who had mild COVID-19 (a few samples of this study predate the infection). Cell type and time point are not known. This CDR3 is CSPNLGGRIQYF. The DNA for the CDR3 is TGCAGTCCAAATCTCGGGGGACGTATTCAGTACTTC.